Given below is one T cell receptor (beta chain) in context. The sample comes from a study of T-cell memory formation after mild COVID-19. From germline, CDR1 is SGHTA and CDR2 FQGNSA. This CDR3 is built from 13 residues. The ends were cut back, 5 bases at V and 7 bases at J, with 12 bases in the middle. 5'RACE primed at constant segments yielded TCR alpha and TCR beta cDNA libraries bearing sample barcodes and UMIs. Using its own MiXCR run on the 5' RACE reads, TCRdb lists one record per CDR3 protein. The sample holds around 370,000 distinct CDR3 sequences; approximately 21% are singletons and the top ten take around 13%.

The source of this sequence is an adult woman who had mild COVID-19 (a few samples of this study predate the infection). Cell type and time point are not known. The material sequenced was PBMCs or a T cell subset sorted from them (not recorded which). V gene TRBV7-2 combines with J gene TRBJ2-1; a possible D gene is TRBD2 (5 bases). The CDR3 nucleotides are TGTGCCAGCAGCGGGAGAACCGGGAATGAGCAGTTCTTC. Protein: CASSGRTGNEQFF.